This TCR beta chain was profiled in a study of tumor-infiltrating lymphocytes in primary liver carcinoma. About the study: Stage T1-T3 N0M0 and a size of about 4.2 to 10 cm characterized the tumors. Overall study findings and caveats: Blood fell significantly below tumors in its top-250-clone fraction (p = 0.039). Tumor-adjacent and tumor-blood pairs displayed less overlap than did pairs of tumor regions.

The CDR3 sequence is 19 residues long. Germline CDR1 and CDR2: SGHAT and FQNNGV. V was cut by 3 bases and J by 2 bases, with 26 bases left in between. A primer matching the constant region was used to make TCR beta cDNA from 500 to 650 ng of total RNA. Three-round nested multiplex PCR performed with slightly modified ARM-PCR produced the TCR beta libraries. PCR rounds one and two used TRBV1-TRBV30 forward primers with a C-beta reverse primer for 10 cycles each. TCRdb ran MiXCR on the multiplex PCR reads and lists one entry per CDR3 protein. The data show 150,000 to 200,000 distinct CDR3 sequences, about 60% seen once. Points on this clonotype: Its antigen is unidentified.

Researchers drew blood RNA from unsorted whole blood and extracted germline DNA as well. An approximately 4.3-milliliter peripheral blood sample was collected before surgery. Sequenced material: peripheral blood. The chain is built from TRBV11-2 and TRBJ2-7; D is possibly TRBD2 (7 bases). This clonotype was obtained from a man aged 40-55 years with primary liver carcinoma and hepatitis B virus infection. CDR3 region: CASSLFVGTVGGGTYEQYF. Written as DNA, the CDR3 is TGTGCCAGCAGCTTGTTCGTCGGGACGGTGGGGGGGGGCACCTACGAGCAGTACTTC.